Below are 18 T cell receptor beta chains sequenced from a single sample in a study of T cell changes during pregnancy in multiple sclerosis. Measured with immunoSEQ multiplex PCR; TCRdb has only the in-frame clones, and not every one. The sample carries under 55,000 clones, about 87% recorded once. Sequenced here: peripheral blood, sampled in the first trimester of pregnancy. The receptor set was obtained from a female donor with multiple sclerosis, enrolled in a pregnancy study.

The chain links TRBV10-2 to TRBJ1-5; no clear D gene. Germline V gene data show CDR1 as WSHSY and CDR2 as SAAADI. CDR3 length equals 14 residues. V was pared by 5 bases and J by 7 bases, with 15 bases between. CDR3 bases: TGCGCCAGCAGTCCGAGAGAGGGCCAGCAGCCCCAGCATTTT. This codes for CASSPREGQQPQHF.

This clone was detected a few times. CDR3: CASIPLGGRRANYGYTF. The DNA for the CDR3 is TGTGCCAGCATTCCCCTGGGGGGGCGCCGGGCTAACTATGGCTACACCTTC. This chain links TRBV2 with TRBJ1-2, with a possible D match to TRBD1 (6 bases). Germline V gene data show CDR1 as SNHLY and CDR2 as FYNNEI. The length of the CDR3 is 17 residues. V lost 7 bases to trimming and J lost 0 bases, with 21 bases between them.

The chain employs TRBV6-5 and TRBJ2-3; TRBD2 agrees at 8 bases. From germline, CDR1 is MNHEY and CDR2 SVGAGI. This CDR3 comprises 15 residues. The V segment lost 6 bases and the J segment 4 bases; nucleotides outside the gene matches: 9. CDR3 nucleotides: TGTGCCAGCAGCCCACGGGGGGGCTGGGCAGATACGCAGTATTTT. Its protein product is CASSPRGGWADTQYF.

This clone was detected a few times. The chain links TRBV4-1 to TRBJ1-2; TRBD1 matches 11 bases. CDR3 length equals 16 residues. With V trimmed by 3 bases and J by 7 bases, 10 bases remained unmatched. CDR1 and CDR2 (germline): MGHRA, YSYEKL. This CDR3 reads CASSHIQGQGAGGYTF. In DNA, the CDR3 is TGCGCCAGCAGCCATATCCAAGGACAGGGGGCGGGTGGCTACACCTTC.

V gene TRBV28 combines with J gene TRBJ2-1; TRBD2 matches at 7 bases. The CDR3 is 17 amino acids. Germline CDR1 is MDHEN and CDR2 is SYDVKM. V lost 7 bases and J lost 1; bases outside the gene matches: 13. The CDR3 region is CASKGPSAGLSYNEQFF. CDR3 bases: TGTGCCAGCAAGGGTCCCTCAGCGGGGCTTTCCTACAATGAGCAGTTCTTC.

This clone was seen a handful of times. This chain connects TRBV2 to TRBJ1-2; D might be TRBD1 (6 bases). Deletions cut 3 bases from V and 8 bases from J, with 10 bases between. Looked up from germline, CDR1 is SNHLY and CDR2 is FYNNEI. This CDR3 is 12 amino acids long. CDR3 residues: CASSDRGGGYTF. CDR3 nucleotides: TGTGCCAGCAGTGACAGGGGAGGGGGCTACACCTTC.

J is TRBJ2-5 and V is TRBV2; D is perhaps TRBD2 (5 bases). V was shortened by 4 bases and J by 3 bases, with 15 bases between the two germline ends. The length of the CDR3 is 15 residues. Germline lookup yields CDR1 SNHLY and CDR2 FYNNEI. DNA of the CDR3: TGTGCCAGCAGTGCAGTGACTACCCTAGAAGAGACCCAGTACTTC. It is translated as CASSAVTTLEETQYF.

V usage is TRBV5-5 and J usage is TRBJ2-7; TRBD2 matches 8 bases. V shed 0 bases and J 2 bases; nucleotides not matched to a gene: 4. Germline CDR1 and CDR2: SGHKS and YYEKEE (reference sequence). The CDR3 extends over 15 amino acids. The CDR3 loop is CASSLEVGGAYEQYF. As DNA, the CDR3 is TGTGCCAGCAGCTTGGAAGTCGGGGGGGCCTACGAGCAGTACTTC.

V gene TRBV10-3 combines with J gene TRBJ1-5; D remains ambiguous. The germline CDR1 and CDR2 sequences are ENHRY and SYGVKD. The CDR3 spans 16 residues. Trimming took 8 bases from V and 6 from J, leaving 23 bases between them. CDR3 residues: CAIPPNCPRAAQPQHF. The CDR3 coding sequence is TGTGCCATCCCCCCGAATTGCCCGAGGGCTGCTCAGCCCCAGCATTTT.

The V and J genes are TRBV11-2 and TRBJ1-1, with 7 bases matching TRBD1. V was clipped by 5 bases and J by 5 bases; unmatched bases: 14. This CDR3 has 16 amino acids. Per germline, CDR1 SGHAT and CDR2 FQNNGV. The CDR3 region has the DNA TGTGCCAGCAGCCCAACGACAGGGTTAGGGTCGACTGAAGCTTTCTTT. Residues: CASSPTTGLGSTEAFF.

V gene TRBV28 combines with J gene TRBJ2-7, with D perhaps matching TRBD2 (6 bases). CDR1 is MDHEN, CDR2 SYDVKM, per germline. Trimming shortened V by 6 bases and J by 0 bases, and 12 bases separated the two germline ends. This CDR3 spans 14 amino acids. CDR3 residues: CASRVGGSSYEQYF. The CDR3, as DNA: TGTGCCAGCAGGGTGGGGGGAAGCTCCTACGAGCAGTACTTC.

The CDR3 here is CASSQGAKDTGELFF. CDR3 coding DNA: TGTGCCAGCAGCCAGGGGGCGAAGGACACCGGGGAGCTGTTTTTT. The V call is TRBV5-4, the J call TRBJ2-2; 8 bases agree with TRBD1. Germline V gene sequence: CDR1 SGHNT, CDR2 YYREEE (reference sequence). V was clipped by 4 bases and J by 3 bases; unmatched bases: 5. This CDR3 is 15 amino acids long.

The V call is TRBV9, the J call TRBJ2-3; 12 nucleotides match TRBD2. The CDR3 is 15 residues long. The germline gives CDR1 SGDLS, CDR2 YYNGEE. The V and J ends lost 4 bases and 3 bases, in that order; junction bases with no gene match: 3. In DNA, the CDR3 is TGTGCCAGCAGCATAGGACTAGCGGGGACAGATACGCAGTATTTT. Amino acids: CASSIGLAGTDTQYF.

The rearrangement links TRBV2 to TRBJ2-3; TRBD1 matches at 8 bases. Germline trimming cut 7 bases from V and 0 bases from J; bases unmatched to any gene: 6. Per germline, CDR1 SNHLY and CDR2 FYNNEI. The CDR3 runs 15 residues. The CDR3 loop is CASTGTGSSTDTQYF. The CDR3 DNA reads as TGTGCCAGCACGGGGACAGGTTCTAGCACAGATACGCAGTATTTT.

The rearrangement joins TRBV9 to TRBJ2-1; 12 bases fit TRBD1. This CDR3 is built from 14 residues. Germline V gene lookup returns CDR1 SGDLS and CDR2 YYNGEE. V lost 0 bases and J lost 9; bases outside the gene matches: 1. The CDR3 reads CASSVGDRGLEQFF. The CDR3 nucleotides are TGTGCCAGCAGCGTAGGGGACAGGGGGCTTGAGCAGTTCTTC.

Here the CDR3 reads CASSRQTGGQYEQYF. The CDR3 DNA sequence: TGTGCCAGCAGCAGACAGACAGGGGGCCAATACGAGCAGTACTTC. The chain has TRBV5-4 and TRBJ2-7; 10 nucleotides align to TRBD1. CDR1 SGHNT and CDR2 YYREEE come from the germline V gene (reference sequence). There are 15 residues in the CDR3. V lost 4 bases to trimming and J lost 4 bases; unmatched junction nucleotides: 8. Full variable domain (outside the CDR3, taken from reference TRBV5-4 and TRBJ2-7): ETGVTQSPTHLIKTRGQQVTLRCSSQSGHNTVSWYQQALGQGPQFIFQYYREEENGRGNFPPRFSGLQFPNYSSELNVNALELDDSALYLCASSRQTGGQYEQYFGPGTRLTVT.

This clone came up once. Here the CDR3 reads CASSFPDRLYEQYF. CDR3 nucleotide sequence: TGTGCCAGCAGTTTCCCGGACAGGCTCTACGAGCAGTACTTC. The chain has TRBV27 and TRBJ2-7, with 7 bases aligning to TRBD1. The CDR3 covers 14 residues. Germline values: CDR1 MNHEY, CDR2 SMNVEV (reference sequence). Unmatched junction bases numbered 5, after V lost 3 bases and J lost 3 bases.

This chain uses TRBV30 with TRBJ1-2; a possible D gene is TRBD1 (5 bases). CDR3 length: 13 amino acids. Germline V gene sequence: CDR1 GTSNPN, CDR2 SVGIG (reference sequence). The germline V and J ends were trimmed by 1 base and 3 bases, with 9 bases remaining between them. The CDR3 bases are TGTGCCTGGAGTGAGGGGAGGGACTATGGCTACACCTTC. The encoded protein is CAWSEGRDYGYTF.